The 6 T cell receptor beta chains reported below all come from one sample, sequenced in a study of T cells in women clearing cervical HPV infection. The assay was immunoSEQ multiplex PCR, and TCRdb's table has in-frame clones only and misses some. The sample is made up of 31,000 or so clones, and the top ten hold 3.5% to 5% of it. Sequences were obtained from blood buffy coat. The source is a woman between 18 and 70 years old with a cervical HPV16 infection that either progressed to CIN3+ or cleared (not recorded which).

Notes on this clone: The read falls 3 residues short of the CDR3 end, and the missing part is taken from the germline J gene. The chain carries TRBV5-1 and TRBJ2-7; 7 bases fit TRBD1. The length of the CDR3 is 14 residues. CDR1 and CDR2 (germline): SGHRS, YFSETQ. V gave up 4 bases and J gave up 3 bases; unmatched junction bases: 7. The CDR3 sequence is CASSIVGQDYEQYF. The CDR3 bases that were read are TGCGCCAGCAGCATCGTTGGACAGGACTACGAG.

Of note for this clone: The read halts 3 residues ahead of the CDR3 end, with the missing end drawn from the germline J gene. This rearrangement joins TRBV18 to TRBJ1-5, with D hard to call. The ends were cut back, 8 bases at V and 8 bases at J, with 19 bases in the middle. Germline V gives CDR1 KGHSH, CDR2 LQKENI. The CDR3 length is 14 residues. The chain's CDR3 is CASRRSGGGEPQHF. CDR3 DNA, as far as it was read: TGTGCCAGCCGCAGATCTGGTGGCGGGGAGCCC.

The CDR3 DNA, read in part, is TGTGCCAGCAGCGACCGGGACAGGCCCTACAATGAG. Its protein product is CASSDRDRPYNE. The full CDR3 protein is CASSDRDRPYNEQFF. J is TRBJ2-1 and V is TRBV5-4; 8 bases align to TRBD1. The read falls 3 residues short of the CDR3 end, and the missing part is taken from the germline J gene. Germline lookup yields CDR1 SGHNT and CDR2 YYREEE (reference sequence). After removal of 4 bases from V and 2 bases from J, the junction contained 5 bases not matched to a gene. The CDR3 totals 15 residues.

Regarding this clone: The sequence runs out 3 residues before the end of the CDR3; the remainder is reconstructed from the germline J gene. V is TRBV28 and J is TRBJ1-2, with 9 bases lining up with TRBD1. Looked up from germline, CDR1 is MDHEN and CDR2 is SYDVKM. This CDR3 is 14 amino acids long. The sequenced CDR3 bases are TGTGCCAGCAGCCCACAGGGGGCTCGATCCGGC. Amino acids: CASSPQGARSG. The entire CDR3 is CASSPQGARSGYTF.

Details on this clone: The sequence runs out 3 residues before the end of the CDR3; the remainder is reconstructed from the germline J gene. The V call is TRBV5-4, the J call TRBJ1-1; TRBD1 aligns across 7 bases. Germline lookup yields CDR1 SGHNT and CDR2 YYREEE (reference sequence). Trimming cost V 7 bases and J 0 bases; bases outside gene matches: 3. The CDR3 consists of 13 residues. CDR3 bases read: TGTGCCAGCCACAGGGGAGTGAACACTGAA. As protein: CASHRGVNTE. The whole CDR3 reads CASHRGVNTEAFF.

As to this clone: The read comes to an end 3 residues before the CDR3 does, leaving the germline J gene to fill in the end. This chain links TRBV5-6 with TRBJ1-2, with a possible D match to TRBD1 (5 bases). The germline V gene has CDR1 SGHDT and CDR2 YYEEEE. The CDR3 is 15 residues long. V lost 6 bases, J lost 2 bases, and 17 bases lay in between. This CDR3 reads CASMPLRGTNYGYTF. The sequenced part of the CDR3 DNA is TGTGCCAGCATGCCCCTGAGGGGAACCAACTATGGC.